Each of the 18 T cell receptor beta chains below was sequenced from the same sample in a study of immune aging and cytomegalovirus after organ transplant. Cells were captured in microwells, and libraries were made with BD Rhapsody targeted mRNA and AbSeq chemistry. One entry per CDR3 protein results from TCRdb running MiXCR on the single-cell sequencing reads. This sample has approximately 22,000 distinct CDR3 sequences, with approximately 40% found just once. These receptors have no known antigen. Time point: five sample-tagged time points from pre-transplant (day -1) to day 368 post-transplant, pooled. The sample here was CMV peptide-activated CD4+ and CD8+ T cells sorted from blood, taken at five time points, pooled. Regarding subset: sorted CD8+CD137+ and CD4+CD154+ T cells after about 12 h CMV IE-1 peptide stimulation. The receptors derive from a female donor who had a heart transplant and CMV viremia.

This clonotype came up many times. This rearrangement joins TRBV30 to TRBJ2-3; TRBD1 matches at 10 bases. This CDR3 has 15 residues. J lost 4 bases, V lost 5 bases, and 9 bases had no gene match. Germline assignment: CDR1 GTSNPN and CDR2 SVGIG (reference sequence). CDR3 coding DNA: TGTGCCTGGGATGGACAGGGGGTAAAGGCAGATACGCAGTATTTT. This encodes CAWDGQGVKADTQYF. Based on the CDR3 plus reference TRBV30 and TRBJ2-3, the full variable domain is SQTIHQWPATLVQPVGSPLSLECTVEGTSNPNLYWYRQAAGRGLQLLFYSVGIGQISSEVPQNLSASRPQDRQFILSSKKLLLSDSGFYLCAWDGQGVKADTQYFGPGTRLTVL.

Points on this clonotype: At one of its ends the junction is not consistent with the germline gene, which may arise from a read error. The chain couples TRBV19 to TRBJ2-2, with D perhaps being TRBD1 or TRBD2 (6 bases each). This CDR3 spans 16 amino acids. The germline V gene encodes CDR1 LNHDA and CDR2 SQIVND (reference sequence). Written as DNA, the CDR3 is TGTGCCAGCAGTAAAGGGGGGTCACCGAGCACCGGGGAGCTGTTTTTT. Translated: CASSKGGSPSTGELFF.

This clonotype was observed a handful of times. This is likely a read error, given that the CDR3 carries no conserved phenylalanine or tryptophan at its end. The V gene is TRBV6-2 or TRBV6-3, the J gene TRBJ1-2; D is uncertain. The CDR3 is made up of 10 amino acids. Germline V gene lookup returns CDR1 MNHEY and CDR2 SVGEGT. The V gene lost 8 bases and the J gene lost 7 bases, with 8 bases spanning the gap. CDR3 protein: CASGDCGYTL. As DNA, the CDR3 is TGTGCCAGCGGAGACTGTGGCTACACCCTC.

This chain connects TRBV2 to TRBJ2-1; TRBD2 aligns across 11 bases. The CDR3 spans 15 residues. Per the germline V gene, CDR1 is SNHLY and CDR2 is FYNNEI. Losses at the gene ends were 6 bases for V and 4 bases for J; bases not matched to a gene: 5. This CDR3 is CASSLAGGQYNEQFF. DNA for the CDR3: TGTGCCAGCAGCTTAGCGGGGGGGCAATACAATGAGCAGTTCTTC. Combining the CDR3 with reference TRBV2 and TRBJ2-1 gives the whole variable domain EPEVTQTPSHQVTQMGQEVILRCVPISNHLYFYWYRQILGQKVEFLVSFYNNEISEKSEIFDDQFSVERPDGSNFTLKIRSTKLEDSAMYFCASSLAGGQYNEQFFGPGTRLTVL.

This clonotype came up a few times. The chain employs TRBV6-5 and TRBJ2-7, with D perhaps matching TRBD1 or TRBD2 (5 bases each). Germline CDR1 and CDR2: MNHEY and SVGAGI. This CDR3 region has 13 residues. V was cut by 10 bases and J by 0 bases, with 13 bases left in between. The CDR3 spells CATAGTTSYEQYF. The CDR3 region has the DNA TGTGCCACAGCCGGGACCACCTCCTACGAGCAGTACTTC.

This clonotype came up many times. This chain uses TRBV6-6 with TRBJ1-5, with D possibly TRBD1 on 5 matching bases. Trimming cost V 5 bases and J 0 bases, with 14 bases left between them. This CDR3 comprises 16 residues. The V gene's germline CDR1 is MNHNY and CDR2 SVGAGI (reference sequence). CDR3 sequence: CASSPRGSDSNQPQHF. DNA of the CDR3: TGTGCCAGCAGTCCGAGGGGATCGGATAGCAATCAGCCCCAGCATTTT.

By sample fraction, this clonotype is medium-sized. V is TRBV9 and J is TRBJ2-1; D is unresolved. Germline CDR1 SGDLS, CDR2 YYNGEE. Trimming removed 3 bases at V and 10 bases at J, with 17 bases between. This CDR3 region has 14 residues. The CDR3 loop is CASSARAAGGEQFF. The CDR3 DNA follows: TGTGCCAGCAGCGCTCGGGCCGCTGGCGGAGAGCAGTTCTTC.

The chain links TRBV20-1 to TRBJ1-2, with TRBD1 as a possible D gene (5 bases). Germline values: CDR1 DFQATT, CDR2 SNEGSKA (reference sequence). With 0 bases removed from V and 2 bases from J, the gap between germline ends came to 7 bases. This CDR3 is built from 13 residues. The CDR3 DNA reads as TGCAGTGCTAGAGATCGACAGAACTATGGCTACACCTTC. It is translated as CSARDRQNYGYTF.

The rearrangement uses TRBV20-1 and TRBJ2-3; 11 bases align to TRBD2. The ends lost 6 bases at V and 0 bases at J; junction bases unmatched: 5. Germline lookup yields CDR1 DFQATT and CDR2 SNEGSKA (reference sequence). The CDR3 has 15 amino acids. The CDR3 reads CSAASGRTSTDTQYF. CDR3 nucleotide sequence: TGCAGTGCGGCTAGCGGGAGGACGAGCACAGATACGCAGTATTTT.

At least ten counts were recorded for this clonotype. A much larger clone lies one base from this, so it may be a read error. Without the conserved terminal phenylalanine or tryptophan, this CDR3 likely stems from a read error. The V call is TRBV4-1, the J call TRBJ1-4, with D hard to call. CDR1 is MGHRA, CDR2 YSYEKL, per germline. Trimming pared 3 bases from V and 1 base from J, leaving 9 bases between. The CDR3 length is 15 residues. In DNA, the CDR3 is TGCGCCAGCAGCCAGGTATTAGGAACTAATGAAAAACTGTTTTAT. This translates into CASSQVLGTNEKLFY.

This clonotype is labeled medium-sized. The rearrangement uses TRBV6-6 and TRBJ2-1; perhaps TRBD2 as D (5 bases). With 0 bases removed from V and 6 bases from J, the gap between germline ends came to 12 bases. CDR1 MNHNY and CDR2 SVGAGI come from the germline V gene (reference sequence). There are 15 residues in the CDR3. For the CDR3, the DNA is TGTGCCAGCAGTTACTCGGCTAGCAGCAGCAATGAGCAGTTCTTC. Protein sequence: CASSYSASSSNEQFF.

The chain is built from TRBV27 and TRBJ1-1; D remains ambiguous. V shed 5 bases and J shed 2 bases, with 9 bases lying between them. The V gene's germline CDR1 is MNHEY and CDR2 SMNVEV (reference sequence). This CDR3 is built from 13 residues. The chain's CDR3 is CASSPLGNTEAFF. As DNA, the CDR3 is TGTGCCAGCAGTCCGCTCGGAAACACTGAAGCTTTCTTT.

The gene calls are TRBV10-2 and TRBJ2-1; TRBD2 is a possible D gene (6 bases). Germline CDR1 and CDR2: WSHSY and SAAADI. The CDR3 has 14 amino acids. V lost 0 bases and J 4 bases, leaving 7 bases between the germline ends. The CDR3 spells CASSESSGYNEQFF. DNA of the CDR3: TGCGCCAGCAGTGAGTCCAGCGGGTACAATGAGCAGTTCTTC.

The chain joins TRBV2 to TRBJ2-7; TRBD2 is a possible D gene (6 bases). CDR3 length equals 12 residues. The V gene lost 3 bases and the J gene lost 6 bases, with 9 bases spanning the gap. In germline, CDR1 is SNHLY, CDR2 FYNNEI. CDR3 in amino acids: CASSDVEGEQYF. In DNA, the CDR3 is TGTGCCAGCAGTGATGTGGAGGGCGAGCAGTACTTC.

The gene calls are TRBV20-1 and TRBJ2-1; D could derive from TRBD1 or TRBD2 (6 bases each). This CDR3 contains 15 residues. The germline gives CDR1 DFQATT, CDR2 SNEGSKA (reference sequence). Trimming shortened V by 8 bases and J by 3 bases, and 20 bases separated the two germline ends. DNA of the CDR3: TGCAGTACTTATCCCAGCGGAGGGGGCTACAATGAGCAGTTCTTC. Its protein is CSTYPSGGGYNEQFF.

This clonotype has a single count. The chain employs TRBV6-5 and TRBJ2-5, with TRBD1 as a possible D gene (5 bases). The CDR3 covers 14 residues. V was pared by 7 bases and J by 0 bases, with 12 bases between. Germline assignment: CDR1 MNHEY and CDR2 SVGAGI. CDR3 bases: TGTGCCAGCAAAGGGGTGTCGTACCAAGAGACCCAGTACTTC. As protein: CASKGVSYQETQYF.

This clonotype ranks as medium-sized. V usage is TRBV12-3 or TRBV12-4 and J usage is TRBJ2-5; the match to TRBD2 covers 9 bases. J was trimmed by 2 bases and V by 3 bases; bases with no gene match: 4. The CDR3 length is 15 residues. The CDR3 is CASSFAGGVQETQYF. DNA for the CDR3: TGTGCCAGCAGTTTCGCGGGAGGGGTTCAAGAGACCCAGTACTTC.

In its sample, this clonotype ranks as medium-sized. The rearrangement links TRBV10-2 to TRBJ2-5; D is perhaps TRBD1 (7 bases). The CDR3 is 15 residues long. Germline CDR1 WSHSY, CDR2 SAAADI. Trimming removed 7 bases from V and 5 bases from J, with 20 bases in between. CDR3 residues: CASNRGGFGTETQYF. The CDR3 nucleotides read TGCGCCAGCAACAGGGGAGGTTTTGGGACGGAGACCCAGTACTTC.